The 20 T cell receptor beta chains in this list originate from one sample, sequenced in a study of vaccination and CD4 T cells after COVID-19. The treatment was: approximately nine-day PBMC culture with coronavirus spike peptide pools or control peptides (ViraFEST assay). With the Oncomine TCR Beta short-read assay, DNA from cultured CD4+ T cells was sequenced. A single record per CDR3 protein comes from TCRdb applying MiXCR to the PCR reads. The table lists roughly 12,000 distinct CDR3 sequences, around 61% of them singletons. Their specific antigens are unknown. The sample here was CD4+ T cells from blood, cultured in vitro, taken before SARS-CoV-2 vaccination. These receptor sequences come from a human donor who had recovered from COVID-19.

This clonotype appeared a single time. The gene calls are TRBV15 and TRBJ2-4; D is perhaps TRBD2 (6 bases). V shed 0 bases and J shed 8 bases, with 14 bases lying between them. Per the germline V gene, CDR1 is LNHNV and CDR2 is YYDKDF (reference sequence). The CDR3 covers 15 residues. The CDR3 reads CATSRELFPGDIQYF. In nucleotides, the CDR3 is TGTGCCACCAGCAGAGAGCTCTTTCCGGGGGACATTCAGTACTTC.

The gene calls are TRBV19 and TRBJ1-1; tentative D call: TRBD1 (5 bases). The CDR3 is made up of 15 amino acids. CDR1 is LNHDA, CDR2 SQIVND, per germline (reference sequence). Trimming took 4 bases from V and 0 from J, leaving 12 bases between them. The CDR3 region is CASSTMTEMNTEAFF. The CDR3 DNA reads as TGTGCCAGTAGTACCATGACAGAGATGAACACTGAAGCTTTCTTT.

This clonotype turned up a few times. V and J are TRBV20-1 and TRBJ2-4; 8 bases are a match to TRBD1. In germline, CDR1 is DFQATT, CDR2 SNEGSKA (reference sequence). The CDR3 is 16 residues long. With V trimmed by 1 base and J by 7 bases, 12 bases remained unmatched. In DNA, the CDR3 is TGCAGTGCTAGAGGGTCCCCCACAGGGGGATGGAACATTCAGTACTTC. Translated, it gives CSARGSPTGGWNIQYF.

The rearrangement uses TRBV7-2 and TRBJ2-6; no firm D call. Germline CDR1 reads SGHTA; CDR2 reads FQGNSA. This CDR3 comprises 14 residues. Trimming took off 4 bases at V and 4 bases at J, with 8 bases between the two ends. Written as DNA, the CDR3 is TGTGCCAGCAGCTCTTCGTTCGGGGCCAACGTCCTGACTTTC. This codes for CASSSSFGANVLTF.

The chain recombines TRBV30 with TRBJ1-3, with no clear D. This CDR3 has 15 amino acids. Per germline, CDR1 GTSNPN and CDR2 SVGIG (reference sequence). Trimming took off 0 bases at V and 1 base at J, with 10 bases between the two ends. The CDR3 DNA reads TGTGCCTGGAGTGTTAGGGCAGCATCTGGAAACACCATATATTTT. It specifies CAWSVRAASGNTIYF.

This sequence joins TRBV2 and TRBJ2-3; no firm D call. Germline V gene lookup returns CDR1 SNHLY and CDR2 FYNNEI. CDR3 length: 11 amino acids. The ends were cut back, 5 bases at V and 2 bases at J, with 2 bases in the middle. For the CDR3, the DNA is TGTGCCAGCAGTTACACAGATACGCAGTATTTT. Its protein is CASSYTDTQYF.

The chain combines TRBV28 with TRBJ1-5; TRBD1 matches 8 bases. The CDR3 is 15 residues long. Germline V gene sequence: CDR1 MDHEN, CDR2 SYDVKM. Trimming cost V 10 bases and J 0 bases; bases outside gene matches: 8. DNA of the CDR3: TGTGCCACCTGGACAGGGCCTTATAGCAATCAGCCCCAGCATTTT. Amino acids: CATWTGPYSNQPQHF.

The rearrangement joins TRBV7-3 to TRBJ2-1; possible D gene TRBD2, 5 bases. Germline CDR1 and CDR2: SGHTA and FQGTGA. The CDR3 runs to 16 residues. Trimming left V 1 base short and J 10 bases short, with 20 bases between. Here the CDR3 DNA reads TGTGCCAGCAGCTTAAACGCTGTCGGGCTAGCACCCGAGCAGTTCTTC. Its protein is CASSLNAVGLAPEQFF.

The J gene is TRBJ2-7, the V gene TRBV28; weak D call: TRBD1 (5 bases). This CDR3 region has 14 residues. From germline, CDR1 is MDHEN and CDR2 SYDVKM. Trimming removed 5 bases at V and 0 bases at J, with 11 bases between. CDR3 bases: TGTGCCAGCAGTCGGACACCCCTCTCCTACGAGCAGTACTTC. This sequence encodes CASSRTPLSYEQYF.

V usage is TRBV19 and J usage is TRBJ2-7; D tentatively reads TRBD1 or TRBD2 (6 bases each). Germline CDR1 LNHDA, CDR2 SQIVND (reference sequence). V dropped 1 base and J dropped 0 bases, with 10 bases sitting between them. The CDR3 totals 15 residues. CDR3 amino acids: CASSIGGARSYEQYF. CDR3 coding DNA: TGTGCCAGTAGTATAGGGGGGGCCCGCTCCTACGAGCAGTACTTC.

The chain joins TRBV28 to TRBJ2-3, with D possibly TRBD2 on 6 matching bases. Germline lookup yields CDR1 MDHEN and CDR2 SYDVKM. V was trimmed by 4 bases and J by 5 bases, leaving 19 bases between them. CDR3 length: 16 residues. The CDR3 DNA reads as TGTGCCAGCAGTTCTCTTCAGCGGGTTTTTGGAGATACGCAGTATTTT. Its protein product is CASSSLQRVFGDTQYF.

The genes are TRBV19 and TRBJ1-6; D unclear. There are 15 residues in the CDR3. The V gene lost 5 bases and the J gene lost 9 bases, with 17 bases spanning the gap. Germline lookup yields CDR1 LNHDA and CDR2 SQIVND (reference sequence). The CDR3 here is CASSSHAEGSSPLHF. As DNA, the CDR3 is TGTGCCAGTAGTTCCCACGCCGAGGGTAGTTCACCCCTCCACTTT.

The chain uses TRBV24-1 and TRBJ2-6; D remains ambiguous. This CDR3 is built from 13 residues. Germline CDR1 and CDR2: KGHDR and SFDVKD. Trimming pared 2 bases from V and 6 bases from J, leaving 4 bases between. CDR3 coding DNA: TGTGCCACCAGTGATTCTCCGGCCAACGTCCTGACTTTC. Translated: CATSDSPANVLTF.

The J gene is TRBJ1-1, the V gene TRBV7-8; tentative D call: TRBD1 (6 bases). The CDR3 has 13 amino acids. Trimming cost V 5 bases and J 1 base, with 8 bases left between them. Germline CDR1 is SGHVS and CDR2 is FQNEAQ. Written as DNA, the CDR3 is TGTGCCAGCAGCACGGACAGGAACACTGAAGCTTTCTTT. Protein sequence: CASSTDRNTEAFF.

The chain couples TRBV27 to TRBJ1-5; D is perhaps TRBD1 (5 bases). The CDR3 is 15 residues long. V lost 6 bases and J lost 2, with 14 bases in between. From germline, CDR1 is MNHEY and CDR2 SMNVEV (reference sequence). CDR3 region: CASSADSLRNQPQHF. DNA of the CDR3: TGTGCCAGCAGCGCCGACAGTTTGCGCAATCAGCCCCAGCATTTT.

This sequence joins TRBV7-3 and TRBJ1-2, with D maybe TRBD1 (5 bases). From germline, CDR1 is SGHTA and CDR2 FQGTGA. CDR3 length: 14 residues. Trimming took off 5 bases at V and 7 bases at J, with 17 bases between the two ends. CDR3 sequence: CASSPGGSEAGYTF. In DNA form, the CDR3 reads TGTGCCAGCAGCCCCGGGGGGAGCGAGGCTGGCTACACCTTC. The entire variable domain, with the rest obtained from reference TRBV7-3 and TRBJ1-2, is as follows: GAGVSQTPSNKVTEKGKYVELRCDPISGHTALYWYRQSLGQGPEFLIYFQGTGAADDSGLPNDRFFAVRPEGSVSTLKIQRTERGDSAVYLCASSPGGSEAGYTFGSGTRLTVV.

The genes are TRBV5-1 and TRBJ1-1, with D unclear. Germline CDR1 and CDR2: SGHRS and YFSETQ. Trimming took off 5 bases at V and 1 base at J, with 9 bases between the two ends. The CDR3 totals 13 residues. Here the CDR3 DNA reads TGCGCCAGCAGATATACAGAGAACACTGAAGCTTTCTTT. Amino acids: CASRYTENTEAFF.

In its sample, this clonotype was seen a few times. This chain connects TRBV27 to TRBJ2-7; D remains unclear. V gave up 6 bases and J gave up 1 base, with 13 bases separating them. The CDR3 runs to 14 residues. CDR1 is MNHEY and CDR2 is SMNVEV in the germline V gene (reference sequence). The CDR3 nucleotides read TGTGCCAGCAGGTTGTGGGTCGGGTCCTACGAGCAGTACTTC. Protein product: CASRLWVGSYEQYF.

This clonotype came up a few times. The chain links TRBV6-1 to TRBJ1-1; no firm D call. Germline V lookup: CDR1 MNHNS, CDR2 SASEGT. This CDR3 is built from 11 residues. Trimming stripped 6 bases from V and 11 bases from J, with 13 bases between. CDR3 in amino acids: CASRSGGAAFF. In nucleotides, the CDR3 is TGTGCCAGCAGAAGTGGAGGCGCGGCTTTCTTT.

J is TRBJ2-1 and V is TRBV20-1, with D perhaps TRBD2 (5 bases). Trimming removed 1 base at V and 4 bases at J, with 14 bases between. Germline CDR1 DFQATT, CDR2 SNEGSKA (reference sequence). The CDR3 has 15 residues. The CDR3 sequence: CSARGRGVGYNEQFF. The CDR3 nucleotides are TGCAGTGCTAGAGGCCGGGGTGTAGGATACAATGAGCAGTTCTTC.